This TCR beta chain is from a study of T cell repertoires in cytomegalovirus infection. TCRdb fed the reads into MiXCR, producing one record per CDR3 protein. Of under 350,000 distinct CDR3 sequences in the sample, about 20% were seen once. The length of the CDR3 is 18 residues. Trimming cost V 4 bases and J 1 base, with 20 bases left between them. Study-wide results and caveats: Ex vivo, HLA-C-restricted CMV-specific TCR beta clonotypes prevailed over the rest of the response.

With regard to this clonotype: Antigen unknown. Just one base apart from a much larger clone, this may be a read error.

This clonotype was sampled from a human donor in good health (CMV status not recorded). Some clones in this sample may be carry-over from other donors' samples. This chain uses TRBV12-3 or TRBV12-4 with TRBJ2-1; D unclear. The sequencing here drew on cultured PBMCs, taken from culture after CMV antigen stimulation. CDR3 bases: TGTGCCAGCAGTTCCGCCGTGGGTTCCGGTCGTTCCTACAATGAGCAGTTCTTC. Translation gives CASSSAVGSGRSYNEQFF.